Listed below are T cell receptor beta chains from one sample, sequenced in a study of blood T cell repertoires in COVID-19. Assay used: immunoSEQ multiplex PCR; TCRdb lists only in-frame clones, some missing. This table holds about 370,000 clones, 90% found once. The sequenced sample was peripheral blood. The receptors come from a man younger than 35 with active or convalescent COVID-19. CDR3s include the opening cysteine and the closing phenylalanine or tryptophan.

v_call	j_call	cdr3_aa
TRBV2	TRBJ1-1	CASVGNPDRDTEAFF
TRBV28	TRBJ1-1	CASSEQGLLEEAFF
TRBV12-3/TRBV12-4	TRBJ1-2	CASSLNGALVF
TRBV21-1	TRBJ1-1	CASSTADRGQETMNTEAFF
TRBV3-1/TRBV3-2	TRBJ2-3	CASSQEQGPSTDTQYF
TRBV19	TRBJ2-7	CASTLRGDRVFDEQYF
TRBV9	TRBJ2-1	CASSVRLVNNEQFF
TRBV6-6	TRBJ2-7	CASSRGRGYEQYF
TRBV7-2	TRBJ2-3	CASSLASLAGLRGTDTQYF
TRBV7-2	TRBJ2-2	CASSHVRGIFTGELFF
TRBV7-6	TRBJ2-3	CASSLGRQTSTDTQYF
TRBV5-1	TRBJ2-3	CASSLADYPSTDTQYF
TRBV4-1	TRBJ1-5	CASSQDQAPSKYSNQPQHF
TRBV4-2	TRBJ2-3	CASSQDRERGSQDTQYF
TRBV12-3/TRBV12-4	TRBJ1-2	CASTWEGNYGYTF
TRBV23-1	TRBJ1-5	CASSQSCGGRSNQPQHF
TRBV18	TRBJ2-3	CASSPIGGGTDTQYF
TRBV9	TRBJ2-1	CASSVGTEQFF
TRBV20-1	TRBJ1-2	CSASKAGVMRGYTF
TRBV10-3	TRBJ2-7	CAISIDRDSYEQYF
TRBV19	TRBJ2-7	CASSIASRAGQYEQYF
TRBV6-5	TRBJ1-2	CASRTANYGYTF
TRBV18	TRBJ2-5	CASSLQGGETQYF
TRBV7-9	TRBJ2-3	CASSPRLVATDTQYF
TRBV4-3	TRBJ1-2	CASSPRQGDYGYTF
TRBV27	TRBJ1-5	CASSPLSGIARNQPQHF
TRBV27	TRBJ2-7	CASRSPGRAYEQYF
TRBV3-1/TRBV3-2	TRBJ2-3	CASSQVWQGFTDTQYF
TRBV11-2	TRBJ2-2	CASSFGRANTGELFF
TRBV29-1	TRBJ2-5	CSVVQGSETQYF
TRBV12-3/TRBV12-4	TRBJ2-5	CASSRERGTQYF
TRBV25-1	TRBJ1-3	CASGLAGNTIYF
TRBV20-1	TRBJ2-5	CSARETQYF
TRBV27	TRBJ1-2	CASSSQGGYGYTF
TRBV27	TRBJ1-1	CASSLSIGEGTEAFF
TRBV7-9	TRBJ1-2	CASSFYVDREDGYTF
TRBV5-1	TRBJ1-1	CASSLLPRENTEAFF
TRBV5-1	TRBJ1-6	CASSLKQATAAGPLHF
TRBV28	TRBJ1-6	CASSLRTGVYSPLHF
TRBV6-5	TRBJ2-7	CASSYGGLARDEQYF
TRBV11-3	TRBJ2-1	CASSPGVEGRGEQFF